A selection of T cell receptor beta chains follows, all from one sample in a study of shared clonotypes between healthy human individuals. Sequencing was performed with immunoSEQ multiplex PCR; in TCRdb, only in-frame clones are kept and a portion is missing. The sample carries about 700,000 clones, about 91% recorded once. The sequenced material came from naive CD8+ T cells sorted from blood. These receptors were taken from a young man in good health. CDR3s leave out the opening cysteine and the closing phenylalanine or tryptophan.

v_call,j_call,cdr3_length,cdr3_aa
TRBV6-6,TRBJ1-5,11,ASTHKVHQPQH
TRBV7-7,TRBJ2-2,14,AVSSGRVPNTGELF
TRBV9,TRBJ2-1,15,ASSVRLATSSYNEQF
TRBV29-1,TRBJ1-1,11,SVETGGGMEAF
TRBV5-5,TRBJ2-4,16,ASSAGDRAVGVKNIQY
TRBV10-2,TRBJ1-4,13,ASQQDISTNEKLF
TRBV9,TRBJ1-3,13,ASSVGGGSGNTIY
TRBV27,TRBJ2-3,12,ASSLTGGTDTQY
TRBV6-5,TRBJ1-2,12,ASSYTQGLDGYT
TRBV7-9,TRBJ1-5,13,ASSGTTGTDQPQH
TRBV9,TRBJ2-7,13,ASSVGGNVPYEQY
TRBV9,TRBJ2-7,12,ASSVGGGTNEQY
TRBV19,TRBJ2-5,16,ASSQERTSGPSWETQY
TRBV27,TRBJ2-7,13,ASSWGQASTYEQY
TRBV19,TRBJ2-3,13,ASSGPQSETDTQY
TRBV6-1,TRBJ1-1,15,ASSEILDSSMNTEAF
TRBV27,TRBJ2-1,12,ASSWGTSFDEQF
TRBV7-2,TRBJ2-7,13,ASGQGAGLSYEQY
TRBV29-1,TRBJ2-7,10,SVDEGSYEQY
TRBV7-9,TRBJ1-2,11,ASSLQQADGYT
TRBV28,TRBJ1-2,14,ASTPPGRPANYGYT
TRBV10-3,TRBJ2-7,11,ATGLAPTYEQY
TRBV2,TRBJ2-1,13,ASSPTSGTLIGQF
TRBV13,TRBJ2-1,14,ASSTLQGVRNNEQF
TRBV4-1,TRBJ2-1,14,ASSQVGTSWTGEQF
TRBV7-6,TRBJ2-2,14,ASSLASGGSTGELF
TRBV5-1,TRBJ2-3,11,ASSLKGPDTQY
TRBV7-6,TRBJ2-7,13,ASSLGGQAMSEQY
TRBV28,TRBJ2-3,12,ASSFGASTDTQY
TRBV4-3,TRBJ2-5,15,ASSQDNRAGGAETQY
TRBV7-9,TRBJ2-7,13,ASSPPLSGTYEQY
TRBV9,TRBJ2-7,12,ASSAGQFAYEQY
TRBV7-9,TRBJ2-3,13,ASSSQDGLGLTQY
TRBV28,TRBJ2-1,11,ASSFFPTGEQF
TRBV28,TRBJ2-6,17,ASSFRDRAKGYGANVLT
TRBV30,TRBJ2-7,12,AWNLQDSSYEQY
TRBV2,TRBJ2-2,16,ASSEALGGPVNTGELF
TRBV9,TRBJ2-1,15,ASSAGQDAVGDGEQF
TRBV10-3,TRBJ2-3,15,AISKPTSGESTDTQY
TRBV6-1,TRBJ2-7,11,ASSRDFLYEQY
TRBV27,TRBJ2-7,10,ASRNRAYEQY
TRBV27,TRBJ2-1,11,ASSLAGYNEQF